These T cell receptor beta chains were read from a single sample in a study of Graves' ophthalmopathy and Graves' hyperthyroidism. In TCRdb, the multiplex PCR reads were re-called with MiXCR into one record per CDR3 protein. Seen here are almost 400,000 distinct CDR3 sequences, around 20% observed once, and the top ten hold around 1.5%. The sequenced material came from peripheral blood. The receptors originated from a young woman with Graves' ophthalmopathy. Both conserved end residues are trimmed from each CDR3. Fields, in order: D gene, J gene, V gene, CDR3 protein. D genes are given only for firm matches.

.	TRBJ1-5	TRBV7-2	ASSPRGAGYQPQH
.	TRBJ1-5	TRBV6-1	ATYLGGDNQPQH
.	TRBJ2-5	TRBV12-3/TRBV12-4	ASSLAAGQETQY
.	TRBJ1-1	TRBV6-1	ASSEVGHRNTEAF
.	TRBJ1-3	TRBV5-1	ASSLGPAGNTIY
.	TRBJ2-7	TRBV24-1	ATSGMGPTYEQY
.	TRBJ2-5	TRBV5-1	ASSFTSGGSAETQY
.	TRBJ1-1	TRBV12-3/TRBV12-4	ASSFMGLVNTEAF
.	TRBJ1-1	TRBV4-1	ASSQDIGGSGAF
TRBD2	TRBJ2-2	TRBV27	ASSRGLAATGELF
.	TRBJ1-1	TRBV30	AWGPGFRMNTEAF
.	TRBJ1-1	TRBV12-3/TRBV12-4	ASGHRRNTEAF
TRBD2	TRBJ2-7	TRBV7-6	ASSPGTSGYYEQY
.	TRBJ2-7	TRBV20-1	SARDPHLWYEQY
.	TRBJ2-5	TRBV15	ATSREEKGEETQY
TRBD1	TRBJ1-2	TRBV6-2/TRBV6-3	ASSYSKSITGGYSYGYT
TRBD1	TRBJ2-2	TRBV28	ASSRGQGWELF
TRBD2	TRBJ2-7	TRBV7-2	ASSLSGVYEQY
TRBD2	TRBJ2-3	TRBV11-1	ASSTGTSPRSDTQY
TRBD1	TRBJ2-2	TRBV6-1	ASRPDRGQRTGELF
.	TRBJ2-7	TRBV4-1	ASSQPWGYEQY
.	TRBJ2-7	TRBV27	ASSPGLDEQY
TRBD2	TRBJ2-7	TRBV12-3/TRBV12-4	ASSPTSGRFEQY
.	TRBJ2-7	TRBV29-1	SVDWALGGEQY
TRBD1	TRBJ1-5	TRBV12-3/TRBV12-4	ASSKTGDVDQPQH
TRBD1	TRBJ1-6	TRBV12-3/TRBV12-4	ASSGDRALGSPLH
.	TRBJ2-5	TRBV27	ASSSVTLGTQY
TRBD2	TRBJ2-5	TRBV6-1	ASSELAGGRETQY
.	TRBJ2-7	TRBV30	AWSVGDLGEQY
TRBD2	TRBJ2-2	TRBV12-3/TRBV12-4	ASSLGGMTARTGELF
TRBD2	TRBJ2-3	TRBV11-2	ASLGLAGGNTDTQY
TRBD1	TRBJ2-7	TRBV11-3	ASSSTGTGGGEQY
TRBD1	TRBJ1-6	TRBV7-8	ASSWDRVSNSPLH
.	TRBJ1-1	TRBV5-1	ASSLVSGAMNTEAF
.	TRBJ1-2	TRBV6-5	ASSWDRANYGYT
TRBD1	TRBJ2-7	TRBV29-1	SVADRAYEQY
.	TRBJ1-1	TRBV12-3/TRBV12-4	ASSPYGAGNTEAF
.	TRBJ1-2	TRBV28	ASIPTVGLGGYT
TRBD1	TRBJ1-1	TRBV28	ASRKRATGVGAEAF